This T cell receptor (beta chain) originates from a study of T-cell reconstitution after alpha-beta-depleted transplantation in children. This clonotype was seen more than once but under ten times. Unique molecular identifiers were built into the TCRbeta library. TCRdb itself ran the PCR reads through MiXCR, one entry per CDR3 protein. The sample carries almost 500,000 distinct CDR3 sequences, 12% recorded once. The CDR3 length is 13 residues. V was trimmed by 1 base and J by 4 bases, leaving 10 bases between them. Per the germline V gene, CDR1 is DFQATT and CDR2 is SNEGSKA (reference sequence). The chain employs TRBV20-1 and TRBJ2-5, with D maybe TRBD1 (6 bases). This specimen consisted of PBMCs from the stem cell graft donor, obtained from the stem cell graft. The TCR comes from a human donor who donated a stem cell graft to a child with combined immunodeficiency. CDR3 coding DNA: TGCAGTGCTAGAGTGGCAGGGGCAGAGACCCAGTACTTC. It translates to CSARVAGAETQYF.